Following are 18 T cell receptor beta chains from one sample sequenced in a study of CD8+CD57+ T cells in acquired aplastic anemia. TCR beta VDJ combinations and CDR3 sequences were profiled from genomic DNA. TCRdb recomputed calls from the reads with MiXCR, one row per CDR3 protein. This sample has about 270,000 distinct CDR3 sequences, with roughly three fifths found just once. The source material was sorted CD4+, CD8+, or CD8+CD57+ T cells (not recorded which) from PBMCs. The receptor source for this set is a human donor with severe aplastic anemia or a healthy control (not recorded which).

This clonotype has ten or more counts. The chain combines TRBV2 with TRBJ2-1; no firm D call. Looked up from germline, CDR1 is SNHLY and CDR2 is FYNNEI. Trimming cost V 7 bases and J 6 bases, with 10 bases left between them. The CDR3 length is 12 residues. The CDR3 nucleotides read TGTGCCAGCACAGGTCCGGGCAATGAGCAGTTCTTC. Its translation: CASTGPGNEQFF.

This clonotype was seen many times. The J gene is TRBJ1-5, the V gene TRBV19; the match to TRBD1 covers 9 bases. Germline-derived CDR1 and CDR2 are LNHDA and SQIVND (reference sequence). The V segment lost 5 bases and the J segment 5 bases; nucleotides outside the gene matches: 4. The CDR3 is 14 amino acids. The CDR3 DNA follows: TGTGCCAGTAGTTCGGGACAGGGTGATCAGCCCCAGCATTTT. Protein sequence: CASSSGQGDQPQHF.

The chain carries TRBV5-1 and TRBJ2-1; the D is unclear. Gene TRBJ2-3 matches the end of the DNA better, so the J call may be wrong. Germline V gene lookup returns CDR1 SGHRS and CDR2 YFSETQ. The CDR3 is made up of 14 amino acids. CDR3 loop: CASSLQSSYNEQYF. The CDR3 DNA follows: TGCGCCAGCAGCTTACAGAGCTCCTACAATGAGCAGTATTTT.

CDR3 sequence (DNA): TGCAGTGCTAGTGGACAGGGCACTGAAGCTTTCTTT. The encoded protein is CSASGQGTEAFF. The chain carries TRBV20-1 and TRBJ1-1; TRBD1 matches at 8 bases. There are 12 residues in the CDR3. V lost 3 bases and J lost 4; bases outside the gene matches: 1. The germline V gene has CDR1 DFQATT and CDR2 SNEGSKA (reference sequence).

The chain is built from TRBV7-9 and TRBJ2-3; perhaps TRBD2 as D (6 bases). The V end lost 5 bases, the J end lost 14 bases, and 20 bases lay between the germline ends. Germline CDR1 and CDR2: SEHNR and FQNEAQ (reference sequence). The CDR3 runs to 13 residues. The CDR3 here is CASSIGLAQKAYF. The CDR3 region has the DNA TGTGCCAGCAGCATTGGGCTAGCGCAGAAGGCGTATTTT. Together with reference TRBV7-9 and TRBJ2-3, the CDR3 gives the full variable domain: DTGVSQNPRHKITKRGQNVTFRCDPISEHNRLYWYRQTLGQGPEFLTYFQNEAQLEKSRLLSDRFSAERPKGSFSTLEIQRTEQGDSAMYLCASSIGLAQKAYFGPGTRLTVL.

There are a few counts of this clonotype. The CDR3, as DNA: TGTGCCAGCAGTCCCGCGGGTGGGGGGAACACTGAAGCTTTCTTT. As protein: CASSPAGGGNTEAFF. This chain joins TRBV28 and TRBJ1-1; TRBD1 is a possible D gene (5 bases). Germline CDR1 reads MDHEN; CDR2 reads SYDVKM. The CDR3 covers 15 residues. Trimming took off 5 bases at V and 1 base at J, with 14 bases between the two ends. The full variable domain, with the rest looked up from reference TRBV28 and TRBJ1-1, is DVKVTQSSRYLVKRTGEKVFLECVQDMDHENMFWYRQDPGLGLRLIYFSYDVKMKEKGDIPEGYSVSREKKERFSLILESASTNQTSMYLCASSPAGGGNTEAFFGQGTRLTVV.

As for this clonotype: This may stem from a read error, because a much larger clone lies one nucleotide away. The chain uses TRBV4-2 and TRBJ2-5; 10 positions agree with TRBD2. Germline V lookup: CDR1 LGHNA, CDR2 YNFKEQ. The CDR3 has 17 residues. CDR3 nucleotides: TGTGCCGGCAGCCCCTCTGGAGCGGGGGGGCCCAGGGAGACCCAGTACTTC. Its protein is CAGSPSGAGGPRETQYF.

V and J are TRBV10-2 and TRBJ2-1; 7 bases are a match to TRBD2. The CDR3 runs to 13 residues. CDR1 is WSHSY and CDR2 is SAAADI in the germline V gene. The trim removed 9 bases at V and 6 bases at J, leaving 8 bases unmatched. Here the CDR3 DNA reads TGCGCCAGTTCGACCGGGACTATCAATGAGCAGTTCTTC. This sequence encodes CASSTGTINEQFF.

This clonotype has at least ten counts. The chain has TRBV10-3 and TRBJ1-1; 7 positions agree with TRBD1. CDR1 and CDR2 (germline): ENHRY, SYGVKD. The CDR3 contains 13 residues. J was trimmed by 1 base and V by 7 bases; bases with no gene match: 3. The CDR3 sequence: CAIIDRENTEAFF. For the CDR3, the DNA is TGTGCCATCATAGACAGGGAGAACACTGAAGCTTTCTTT.

This clonotype showed up just a few times. The chain combines TRBV24-1 with TRBJ2-2, with D possibly being TRBD1 (6 bases). V was shortened by 5 bases and J by 0 bases, with 12 bases between the two germline ends. Germline V CDR1 and CDR2: KGHDR, SFDVKD. CDR3 length: 16 residues. The DNA for the CDR3 is TGTGCCACCAGTGGGGGGCAGCCCGCGAACACCGGGGAGCTGTTTTTT. It specifies CATSGGQPANTGELFF.

This clonotype was counted once. The V and J genes are TRBV19 and TRBJ2-3; no reliable D call. V was shortened by 8 bases and J by 0 bases, with 9 bases between the two germline ends. CDR1 is LNHDA, CDR2 SQIVND, per germline (reference sequence). This CDR3 comprises 13 residues. The DNA for the CDR3 is TGTGCCAGTCGAAGTGATAGCACAGATACGCAGTATTTT. As protein: CASRSDSTDTQYF.

This clonotype was observed a handful of times. V is TRBV15 and J is TRBJ1-2; maybe TRBD1 (6 bases). Trimming cost V 4 bases and J 6 bases, with 18 bases left between them. The CDR3 loop spans 15 amino acids. Germline CDR1 is LNHNV and CDR2 is YYDKDF (reference sequence). CDR3 sequence reads: CATSTRVAPGDGYTF. The CDR3 bases are TGTGCCACCAGCACCCGAGTGGCTCCAGGGGATGGCTACACCTTC.

The CDR3 reads CASSLGGNTGELFF. CDR3 coding DNA: TGTGCCAGTAGTCTTGGGGGGAACACCGGGGAGCTGTTTTTT. The chain carries TRBV19 and TRBJ2-2; D possibly matches TRBD1 or TRBD2 (5 bases each). CDR3 length: 14 amino acids. CDR1 LNHDA and CDR2 SQIVND come from the germline V gene (reference sequence). Trimming shortened V by 5 bases and J by 1 base, and 8 bases separated the two germline ends.

This clonotype appeared a few times. This chain connects TRBV5-4 to TRBJ2-7, with D unclear. The germline CDR1 and CDR2 sequences are SGHNT and YYREEE (reference sequence). CDR3 length equals 14 residues. The V gene lost 0 bases and the J gene lost 3 bases, with 10 bases spanning the gap. The CDR3 DNA follows: TGTGCCAGCAGCTTGGGCGAACAATACTACGAGCAGTACTTC. Amino acid sequence: CASSLGEQYYEQYF.

This clonotype was seen a few times. The chain carries TRBV30 and TRBJ2-7; TRBD1 agrees at 7 bases. This CDR3 spans 15 amino acids. Germline assignment: CDR1 GTSNPN and CDR2 SVGIG (reference sequence). V shed 3 bases and J 2 bases; nucleotides not matched to a gene: 10. The CDR3 coding sequence is TGTGCCTGGAGATTAGGACAGGCCCAACCCTACGAGCAGTACTTC. Its translation: CAWRLGQAQPYEQYF.

This clonotype was seen at least ten times. In DNA, the CDR3 is TGCAGTGCGGCAAGCGGACAGCTGCCTATCGAGCAGTACTTC. The encoded protein is CSAASGQLPIEQYF. V gene TRBV20-1 combines with J gene TRBJ2-7; a possible D gene is TRBD1 (6 bases). Deletions cut 6 bases from V and 6 bases from J, with 21 bases between. From germline, CDR1 is DFQATT and CDR2 SNEGSKA (reference sequence). The CDR3 contains 14 residues.

Many counts were recorded for this clonotype. The rearrangement links TRBV7-8 to TRBJ1-5; 9 bases map to TRBD1. CDR3 length equals 15 residues. Per the germline V gene, CDR1 is SGHVS and CDR2 is FQNEAQ. V was pared by 5 bases and J by 3 bases, with 5 bases of the junction left unmatched. The CDR3 coding sequence is TGTGCCAGCAGCGGCCGGACAGGGGACAATCAGCCCCAGCATTTT. Translation gives CASSGRTGDNQPQHF.

The genes are TRBV9 and TRBJ2-3; maybe TRBD1 (6 bases). CDR1 SGDLS and CDR2 YYNGEE come from the germline V gene. The CDR3 covers 10 residues. The V end was cut by 7 bases, the J end by 6 bases, with 6 bases between. The CDR3: CASGGDTQYF. DNA for the CDR3: TGTGCCAGCGGGGGCGATACGCAGTATTTT.